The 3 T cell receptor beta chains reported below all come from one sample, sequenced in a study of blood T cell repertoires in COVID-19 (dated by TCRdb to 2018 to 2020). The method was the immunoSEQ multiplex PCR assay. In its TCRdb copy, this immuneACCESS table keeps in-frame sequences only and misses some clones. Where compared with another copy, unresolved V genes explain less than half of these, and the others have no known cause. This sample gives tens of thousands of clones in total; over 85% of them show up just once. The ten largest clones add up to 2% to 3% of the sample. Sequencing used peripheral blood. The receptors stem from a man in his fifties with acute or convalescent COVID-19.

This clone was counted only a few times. CDR3 DNA sequence: TGTGCCAGCAGCCCTCGTGGCGGGAGGGCCATCGACGAGCAGTACTTC. Its protein product is CASSPRGGRAIDEQYF. The chain is built from TRBV9 and TRBJ2-7; 9 bases match TRBD2. CDR1 is SGDLS, CDR2 YYNGEE, per germline. V was clipped by 4 bases and J by 5 bases; unmatched bases: 13. This CDR3 comprises 16 residues.

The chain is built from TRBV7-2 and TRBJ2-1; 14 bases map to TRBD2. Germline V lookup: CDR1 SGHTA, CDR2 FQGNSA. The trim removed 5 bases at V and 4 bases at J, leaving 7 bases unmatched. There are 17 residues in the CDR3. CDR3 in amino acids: CASSPHRLAGGYNEQFF. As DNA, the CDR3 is TGTGCCAGCAGCCCCCACCGACTAGCGGGAGGGTACAATGAGCAGTTCTTC.

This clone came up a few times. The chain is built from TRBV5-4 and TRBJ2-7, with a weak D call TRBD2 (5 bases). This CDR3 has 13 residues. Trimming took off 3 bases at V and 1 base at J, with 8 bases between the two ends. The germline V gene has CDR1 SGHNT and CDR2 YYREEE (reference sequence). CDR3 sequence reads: CASSSGVSYEQYF. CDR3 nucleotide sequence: TGTGCCAGCAGCTCCGGGGTGTCCTACGAGCAGTACTTC.